Listed here are 9 T cell receptor beta chains from one sample, sequenced in a study of T cells in pancreatic ductal adenocarcinoma. Clones were sequenced by immunoSEQ multiplex PCR, and TCRdb holds only the in-frame ones, with some missing. The sample lists 10,000 to 15,000 clones; 86% were seen once. Selected pancreatic ductal adenocarcinoma patients had undergone surgery without neoadjuvant therapy. Sequencing input: PBMCs. These receptors all come from a human donor with pancreatic ductal adenocarcinoma.

CDR3 DNA: TGTGCCAGTAGCAACATTGTGGGACAGGGGCCTAATGAGCAGTTCTTC. Its translation: CASSNIVGQGPNEQFF. This chain joins TRBV19 and TRBJ2-1, with 10 bases that match TRBD1. J gave up 7 bases and V 6 bases, and 12 bases lay outside the gene matches. Germline values: CDR1 LNHDA, CDR2 SQIVND (reference sequence). This CDR3 is built from 16 residues. The complete variable domain, with remaining parts taken from reference TRBV19 and TRBJ2-1, reads DGGITQSPKYLFRKEGQNVTLSCEQNLNHDAMYWYRQDPGQGLRLIYYSQIVNDFQKGDIAEGYSVSREKKESFPLTVTSAQKNPTAFYLCASSNIVGQGPNEQFFGPGTRLTVL.

The chain joins TRBV6-1 to TRBJ1-4; a possible D gene is TRBD1 (5 bases). V was shortened by 5 bases and J by 5 bases, with 15 bases between the two germline ends. The germline CDR1 and CDR2 sequences are MNHNS and SASEGT. The CDR3 extends over 15 amino acids. CDR3 sequence reads: CASSMGRTINEKLFF. In DNA form, the CDR3 reads TGTGCCAGCAGTATGGGACGGACTATAAATGAAAAACTGTTTTTT.

This rearrangement joins TRBV14 to TRBJ2-1, with D unclear. CDR1 and CDR2 (germline): SGHDN, FVKESK. The V end lost 0 bases, the J end lost 10 bases, and 13 bases lay between the germline ends. CDR3 length: 14 residues. The DNA for the CDR3 is TGTGCCAGCAGCCAAGATCTGAAAAGTGTCGAGCAGTTCTTC. Its protein product is CASSQDLKSVEQFF.

This chain joins TRBV4-3 and TRBJ2-3; TRBD2 is a possible D gene (5 bases). Germline lookup yields CDR1 LGHNA and CDR2 YSLEER. The CDR3 consists of 14 residues. V lost 1 base to trimming and J lost 2 bases, with 7 bases between them. This CDR3 is CASSQAGVTDTQYF. The CDR3, as DNA: TGCGCCAGCAGCCAAGCCGGGGTCACAGATACGCAGTATTTT.

This chain uses TRBV4-1 with TRBJ1-2, with D unclear. In germline, CDR1 is MGHRA, CDR2 YSYEKL. V was pared by 3 bases and J by 5 bases, with 10 bases between. The CDR3 contains 13 residues. The CDR3 DNA sequence: TGCGCCAGCAGCCAGACTTATAGATATGGCTACACCTTC. It codes for CASSQTYRYGYTF.

As DNA, the CDR3 is TGTGCCAGCAGTCTTGGGGAAACCTACGAGCAGTACTTC. The encoded protein is CASSLGETYEQYF. The V gene is TRBV27, the J gene TRBJ2-7, with unresolved D. Germline V lookup: CDR1 MNHEY, CDR2 SMNVEV (reference sequence). The CDR3 is made up of 13 amino acids. Trimming pared 5 bases from V and 2 bases from J, leaving 10 bases between.

V is TRBV7-6 and J is TRBJ2-2; TRBD2 agrees at 10 bases. The CDR3 consists of 16 residues. The germline gives CDR1 SGHVS, CDR2 FNYEAQ. V lost 1 base, J lost 7 bases, and 6 bases stayed unmatched. CDR3 bases: TGTGCCAGCAGCTTAGTGGTAGCGGGAGGCGACGGGGAGCTGTTTTTT. It yields the protein CASSLVVAGGDGELFF.

This clone was seen a single time. The chain joins TRBV6-5 to TRBJ1-1, with D tentatively TRBD1 (5 bases). Germline CDR1 and CDR2: MNHEY and SVGAGI. With 6 bases removed from V and 3 bases from J, the gap between germline ends came to 11 bases. This CDR3 has 13 residues. As DNA, the CDR3 is TGTGCCAGCAGGTTCCGGGGCTACACTGAAGCTTTCTTT. This codes for CASRFRGYTEAFF.

The rearrangement uses TRBV6-6 and TRBJ2-5, with 12 bases lining up with TRBD2. This CDR3 contains 15 residues. The germline V gene encodes CDR1 MNHNY and CDR2 SVGAGI (reference sequence). The ends lost 6 bases at V and 2 bases at J; junction bases unmatched: 4. CDR3 in amino acids: CASSRGLAGQETQYF. CDR3 nucleotides: TGTGCCAGCAGCCGAGGACTAGCGGGACAAGAGACCCAGTACTTC.